These T cell receptor beta chains were read from a single sample in a study of T cell responses to AZD1222 COVID-19 vaccine. TCRdb's table, derived via immunoSEQ multiplex PCR, lists solely in-frame clones and lacks some. The sample holds about 140,000 clones, over 85% seen once. This specimen was peripheral blood, taken on day 0 of AZD1222 vaccination. All receptors derive from an adult in good health. CDR3s include the opening cysteine and the closing phenylalanine or tryptophan. D genes are given only for firm matches. Clone size is not always given. Where it is, it says once, few, many or a class for expanded clones.

>.|TRBJ2-7|.|TRBV5-5
TGTGCCAGCAGCTTGGGACACGGAGGGTACGAGCAGTACTTC
CASSLGHGGYEQYF
>TRBD2|TRBJ2-7|.|TRBV6-1
TGTGCCAGCAGTGAAGGGACTAGCGATAGCTCCTACGAGCAGTACTTC
CASSEGTSDSSYEQYF
>.|TRBJ2-3|once|TRBV29-1
TGCAGCGTTGAAGACCGAAGTTCCAGCACAGATACGCAGTATTTT
CSVEDRSSSTDTQYF
>.|TRBJ1-4|.|TRBV4-1
TGCGCCAGCAGCCAGCCGGGGACTCTAACTAATGAAAAACTGTTTTTT
CASSQPGTLTNEKLFF
>.|TRBJ2-7|.|TRBV19
TGTGCCACCTCGTTTGTGGGATCCTACGAGCAGTACTTC
CATSFVGSYEQYF
>.|TRBJ1-2|once|TRBV6-2/TRBV6-3
TGTGCCAGCAGTTACCCGGGTCGCTATGGCTACACCTTC
CASSYPGRYGYTF
>.|TRBJ2-1|.|TRBV6-5
TGTGCCAGCAGTTCTACCGGGACAAGTCATACCAATGAGCAGTTCTTC
CASSSTGTSHTNEQFF
>.|TRBJ1-1|.|TRBV4-2
TGTGCCAGCTGGGGCCGGGATAACACTGAAGCTTTCTTT
CASWGRDNTEAFF
>.|TRBJ1-1|once|TRBV11-2
TGTGCCAGCAGCCCCGGCAGGCCCACTGAAGCTTTCTTT
CASSPGRPTEAFF
>.|TRBJ1-5|once|TRBV2
TGTGCCAGCAGTGAGCCAGGTGCTAGTCAGCCCCAGCATTTT
CASSEPGASQPQHF
>.|TRBJ2-1|.|TRBV7-3
TGTGCCAGCAGCCAGGACAGAGGATCCTACAATGAGCAGTTCTTC
CASSQDRGSYNEQFF
>TRBD2|TRBJ2-1|.|TRBV18
TGTGCCAGCTCACCACTGGCTAGCGGGAGGAACGATAATGAGCAGTTCTTC
CASSPLASGRNDNEQFF
>.|TRBJ2-3|.|TRBV5-1
TGCGCCAGCAGCTTGGCCCTCCTCGGAGGCACAGATACGCAGTATTTT
CASSLALLGGTDTQYF
>.|TRBJ1-1|.|TRBV6-5
TGTGCCAGCAGTTACGGGGGATCGGAAGATGGAGCTTTCTTT
CASSYGGSEDGAFF
>.|TRBJ2-7|.|TRBV5-6
TGTGCCAGCAGCCTACGGGTGGACGAGCAGTACTTC
CASSLRVDEQYF
>TRBD2|TRBJ2-1|.|TRBV10-2
TGCGCCAGCAGTTCTAGCGGGGAGAGGATATACAATGAGCAGTTCTTC
CASSSSGERIYNEQFF
>TRBD2|TRBJ2-7|.|TRBV30
TGTGCCTGGAGTGTGGGCGGGAGCTTCCACGAGCAGTACTTC
CAWSVGGSFHEQYF
>TRBD2|TRBJ2-7|.|TRBV5-1
TGCGCCAGCAGCCTAGGGACTAGCTCCTACGAGCAGTACTTC
CASSLGTSSYEQYF
>.|TRBJ2-5|.|TRBV4-1
TGCGCCAGCAGCCAAGATAGGAGTGAAGAGACCCAGTACTTC
CASSQDRSEETQYF
>.|TRBJ1-1|.|TRBV6-1
TGTGCCAGCAGTGAGATATCAGGGCGGACTGAAGCTTTCTTT
CASSEISGRTEAFF
>.|TRBJ2-7|once|TRBV13
TGTGCCAGCAGCCTTGGGGCTAGCGTGGCCTACGAGCAGTACTTC
CASSLGASVAYEQYF
>.|TRBJ1-3|.|TRBV28
TGTGCCAGCAGAAATGGAAACACCATATATTTT
CASRNGNTIYF
>.|TRBJ1-2|once|TRBV3-1/TRBV3-2
TGTGCCAGCAGCCAAGAGAGGAGATCTGGCTACACCTTC
CASSQERRSGYTF
>TRBD2|TRBJ2-1|.|TRBV9
TGTGCCAGCAGCGTAGCTTCGGCGGGAGAGGTTTACAATGAGCAGTTCTTC
CASSVASAGEVYNEQFF
>.|TRBJ1-1|.|TRBV6-5
TGTGCCAGCAGTTACTCGAATCGCCGCACTGAAGCTTTCTTT
CASSYSNRRTEAFF